Presented here are 5 T cell receptor beta chains from one specimen sequenced in a study of shared clonotypes between healthy human individuals. The table came from immunoSEQ multiplex PCR; TCRdb's copy has only in-frame clones and leaves some out. The repertoire includes 1 million to 1.2 million clones, roughly 80% of them detected once, and more than 0.85% sits in the top ten. The sequencing input was memory CD4+ T cells from PBMCs. The subset here: CD45RA-negative fraction. The receptors derive from a man aged 18 to 29 in good health. Some clones in this sample may be carry-over from other donors' samples.

To note about this clone: The sample contains more than one DNA sequence encoding this CDR3. This rearrangement joins TRBV27 to TRBJ2-2; D remains unclear. This CDR3 is 14 amino acids long. Germline CDR1 MNHEY, CDR2 SMNVEV (reference sequence). Trimming removed 3 bases from V and 1 base from J, with 6 bases in between. The CDR3 here is CASSFRENTGELFF. DNA of the CDR3: TGTGCCAGCAGTTTTAGGGAGAACACCGGGGAGCTGTTTTTT.

The chain employs TRBV5-5 and TRBJ1-2; the D gene is possibly TRBD1 (5 bases). Germline values: CDR1 SGHKS, CDR2 YYEKEE (reference sequence). The length of the CDR3 is 15 residues. V shed 0 bases and J shed 4 bases, with 13 bases lying between them. CDR3 protein: CASSLVTRGSYGYTF. The CDR3 DNA reads as TGTGCCAGCAGCTTGGTGACTCGGGGCTCCTATGGCTACACCTTC.

The chain recombines TRBV4-1 with TRBJ1-5, with D hard to call. The CDR3 sequence is 15 residues long. CDR1 MGHRA and CDR2 YSYEKL come from the germline V gene. The germline V and J ends were trimmed by 4 bases and 5 bases, with 15 bases remaining between them. CDR3 in DNA: TGCGCCAGCAGCCCCAAGGGTGAGAGGGATCAGCCCCAGCATTTT. Residues: CASSPKGERDQPQHF.

A word on this clone: This sample includes further DNA sequences coding for the same CDR3. The rearrangement links TRBV6-5 to TRBJ2-3; the D gene is possibly TRBD1 (5 bases). Trimming left V 0 bases short and J 5 bases short, with 9 bases between. Germline V lookup: CDR1 MNHEY, CDR2 SVGAGI. CDR3 length: 14 amino acids. For the CDR3, the DNA is TGTGCCAGCAGTTACTCTCCAGGGCAAGATACGCAGTATTTT. It encodes CASSYSPGQDTQYF.

This sequence joins TRBV7-2 and TRBJ2-1; D is unclear. With 2 bases removed from V and 3 bases from J, the gap between germline ends came to 8 bases. From germline, CDR1 is SGHTA and CDR2 FQGNSA. The CDR3 has 14 residues. In DNA form, the CDR3 reads TGTGCCAGCAGCTTAAACCCGGGCTACAATGAGCAGTTCTTC. Translating it yields CASSLNPGYNEQFF.